This T cell receptor (beta chain) was identified in a study of T cells in Graves' hyperthyroidism and ophthalmopathy. When ophthalmopathy did not progress within 18 months, Graves' hyperthyroidism was considered stable. The patients, who ranged from 18 to 65 in age, presented with newly diagnosed hyperthyroidism lasting under 2 months. It was RNA transcripts that yielded the amplified TCR beta CDR3 regions. HTBI primers were used for first-round RT-PCR of the TCR CDR3. TCRdb passed the multiplex PCR reads through MiXCR, listing each CDR3 protein once. The table records 300,000 to 450,000 distinct CDR3 sequences, under 15% of them present only once. The germline CDR1 and CDR2 sequences are SGHVS and FQNEAQ. With 5 bases removed from V and 0 bases from J, the gap between germline ends came to 11 bases. The CDR3 is 15 amino acids. At least ten counts were recorded for this clonotype.

The chain employs TRBV7-8 and TRBJ2-1; D gene ambiguous. The material sequenced was blood. This TCR was recovered from a young woman with Graves' hyperthyroidism. CDR3 sequence: CASSPPRSSYNEQFF. The DNA for the CDR3 is TGTGCCAGCAGCCCTCCCCGGAGCTCCTACAATGAGCAGTTCTTC.